These T cell receptor beta chains were read from a single sample in a study of cytomegalovirus exposure and HLA in healthy donors. TCRdb's table, derived via immunoSEQ multiplex PCR, lists solely in-frame clones and lacks some. The sample consists of 90,000 to 130,000 clones, around 80% of them appearing once. Specimen: PBMCs. The source is a man aged 25 to 45 in good health and CMV-seropositive. Both conserved end residues are part of each CDR3.

V	length	J	CDR3
TRBV27	13	TRBJ1-5	CASSLQSNQPQHF
TRBV28	13	TRBJ1-1	CASSYPRTEKAFF
TRBV2	11	NA	CATHRDNEQFF
TRBV19	15	TRBJ2-2	CASSIGQVNTGELFF
TRBV5-6	16	TRBJ1-5	CASSSSRGGSNQPQHF
TRBV27	15	TRBJ1-2	CASSFTGTGAYGYTF
TRBV6-1	16	TRBJ1-3	CASSELGHHTGNTIYF
TRBV4-2	12	TRBJ1-2	CASRSSGWGYTF
TRBV5-1	14	TRBJ2-3	CASSLGTMADTQYF
TRBV5-8	14	TRBJ2-3	CASSWDRHTDTQYF
TRBV5-6	14	TRBJ1-6	CASSLTGRETPLHF
TRBV9	17	TRBJ2-3	CASSARSSGGAADTQYF
TRBV19	14	TRBJ2-1	CASTPGRLGDEQFF
TRBV2	14	TRBJ1-5	CATAGQGVDQPQHF
TRBV7-9	19	TRBJ2-6	CASSLTIGLASPGANVLTF
TRBV2	11	TRBJ1-5	CAAGPNQPQHF
TRBV5-1	14	TRBJ1-1	CASSPLAGGTEAFF
TRBV9	13	TRBJ1-1	CASSVRQGTEAFF
TRBV19	14	TRBJ1-5	CASSGQGAGQPQHF
TRBV7-3	15	TRBJ2-1	CASSLTGATYNEQFF
TRBV2	16	TRBJ1-3	CASRVRGHSSGNTIYF
TRBV7-2	15	TRBJ2-2	CASSKTPGNTGELFF
TRBV27	13	TRBJ1-1	CASSSHRGSEAFF
TRBV25-1	15	TRBJ2-2	CASSESRGRTGELFF
TRBV28	15	TRBJ1-6	CASSPQQGGNSPLHF
TRBV19	15	NA	CASSIGVRGPYEQYF
TRBV18	15	TRBJ2-2	CASSPPDTNTGELFF
TRBV5-1	14	TRBJ1-1	CASSAGQQNTEAFF
TRBV5-3	17	TRBJ2-1	CARSARGASLSYNEQFF
TRBV25-1	15	TRBJ2-2	CASSVTSGATGELFF
TRBV5-4	15	TRBJ2-5	CASSLEGTRQETQYF
TRBV15	16	TRBJ2-3	CATSRGTGLNTDTQYF
TRBV28	13	TRBJ1-2	CASSPYDTHGYTF
TRBV7-6	13	TRBJ2-5	CASSLGLQETQYF
TRBV28	16	TRBJ2-6	CASSLSTGPGANVLTF
TRBV5-1	14	TRBJ1-2	CASGPSQGEDGYTF
TRBV29-1	12	TRBJ2-5	CSVSREGVTQYF
TRBV7-2	13	TRBJ2-7	CASSLRGVYEQYF
TRBV10-1	16	TRBJ2-1	CASSESVGGSYNEQFF
TRBV27	17	TRBJ1-4	CASSLRTPGGTTEKLFF
TRBV10-2	16	TRBJ1-1	CASRTPGQGMNTEAFF
TRBV6-5	13	TRBJ2-5	CASSYGGGETQYF
TRBV7-2	15	TRBJ2-1	CASSLVGGPYNEQFF
TRBV6-1	19	TRBJ2-6	CASSERFPDRAPGANVLTF
TRBV10-3	14	TRBJ1-2	CAISPGQALYGYTF
TRBV11-3	15	TRBJ1-5	CASSQNRDNYLPQHF
TRBV9	15	TRBJ2-7	CASTEGASSSYEQYF
TRBV5-4	16	TRBJ2-1	CASSSDRVASPFEQFF
TRBV21-1	18	TRBJ2-3	CASSKGLAGLTSTDTQYF